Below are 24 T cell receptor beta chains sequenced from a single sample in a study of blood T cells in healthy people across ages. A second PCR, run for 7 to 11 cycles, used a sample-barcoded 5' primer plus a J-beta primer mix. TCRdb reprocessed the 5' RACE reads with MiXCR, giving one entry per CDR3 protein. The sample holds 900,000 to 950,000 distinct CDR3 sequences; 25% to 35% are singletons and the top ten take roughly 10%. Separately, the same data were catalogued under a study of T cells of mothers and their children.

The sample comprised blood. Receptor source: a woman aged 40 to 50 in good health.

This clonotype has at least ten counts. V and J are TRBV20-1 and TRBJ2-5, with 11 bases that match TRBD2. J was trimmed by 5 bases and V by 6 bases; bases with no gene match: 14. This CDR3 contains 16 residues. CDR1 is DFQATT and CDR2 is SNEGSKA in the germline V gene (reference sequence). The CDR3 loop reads CSAQPSGLAERETQYF. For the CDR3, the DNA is TGCAGTGCGCAACCCTCGGGACTAGCGGAGAGGGAGACCCAGTACTTC.

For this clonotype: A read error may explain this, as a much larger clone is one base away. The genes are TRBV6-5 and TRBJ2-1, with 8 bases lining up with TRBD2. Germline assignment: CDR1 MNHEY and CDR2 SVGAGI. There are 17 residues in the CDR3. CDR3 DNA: TGTGCCAGCAGTTACTCGTCGGGGGGGAGCTCCTACAATGAGCGGTTCTTC. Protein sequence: CASSYSSGGSSYNERFF.

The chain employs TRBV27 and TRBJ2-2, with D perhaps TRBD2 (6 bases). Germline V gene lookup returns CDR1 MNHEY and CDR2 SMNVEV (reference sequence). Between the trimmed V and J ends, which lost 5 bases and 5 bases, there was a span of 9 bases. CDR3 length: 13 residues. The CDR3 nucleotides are TGTGCCAGCAGTCGGGGGTATACCGGGGAGCTGTTTTTT. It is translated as CASSRGYTGELFF.

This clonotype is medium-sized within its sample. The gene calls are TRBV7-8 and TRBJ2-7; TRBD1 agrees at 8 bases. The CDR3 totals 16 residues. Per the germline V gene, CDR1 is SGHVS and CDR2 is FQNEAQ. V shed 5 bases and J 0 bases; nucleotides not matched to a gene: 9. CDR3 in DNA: TGTGCCAGCAGCCTTACCTCAGGGGGCGGCTCCTACGAGCAGTACTTC. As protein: CASSLTSGGGSYEQYF. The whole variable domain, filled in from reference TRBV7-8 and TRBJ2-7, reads GAGVSQSPRYKVAKRGQDVALRCDPISGHVSLFWYQQALGQGPEFLTYFQNEAQLDKSGLPSDRFFAERPEGSVSTLKIQRTQQEDSAVYLCASSLTSGGGSYEQYFGPGTRLTVT.

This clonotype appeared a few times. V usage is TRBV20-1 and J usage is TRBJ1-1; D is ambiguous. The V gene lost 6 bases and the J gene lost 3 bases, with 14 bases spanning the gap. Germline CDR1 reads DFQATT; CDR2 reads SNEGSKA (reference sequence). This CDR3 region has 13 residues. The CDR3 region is CSAPTWRDTEAFF. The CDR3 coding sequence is TGCAGTGCCCCTACTTGGAGGGACACTGAAGCTTTCTTT.

The CDR3, as DNA: TGTGCCAGCAGCTTAGCTGGCGGGTTCTCCTACGAGCAGTACTTC. Protein sequence: CASSLAGGFSYEQYF. The chain uses TRBV7-9 and TRBJ2-7; possible D gene TRBD2, 5 bases. Trimming removed 0 bases from V and 0 bases from J, with 9 bases in between. CDR3 length: 15 residues. Germline values: CDR1 SEHNR, CDR2 FQNEAQ (reference sequence).

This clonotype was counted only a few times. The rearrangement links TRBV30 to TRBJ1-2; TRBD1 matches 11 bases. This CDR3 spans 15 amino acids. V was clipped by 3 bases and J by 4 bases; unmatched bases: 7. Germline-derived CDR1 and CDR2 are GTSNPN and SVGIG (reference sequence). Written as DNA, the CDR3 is TGTGCCTGGAGCACGGGGACAGGGGGAATCTATGGCTACACCTTC. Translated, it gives CAWSTGTGGIYGYTF.

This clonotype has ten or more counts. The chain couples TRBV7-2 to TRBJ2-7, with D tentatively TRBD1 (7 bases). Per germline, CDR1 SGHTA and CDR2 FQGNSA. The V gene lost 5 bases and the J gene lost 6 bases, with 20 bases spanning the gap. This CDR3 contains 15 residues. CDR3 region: CASSQGTTGTLEQYF. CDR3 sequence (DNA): TGTGCCAGCAGCCAGGGGACGACAGGGACTCTCGAGCAGTACTTC.

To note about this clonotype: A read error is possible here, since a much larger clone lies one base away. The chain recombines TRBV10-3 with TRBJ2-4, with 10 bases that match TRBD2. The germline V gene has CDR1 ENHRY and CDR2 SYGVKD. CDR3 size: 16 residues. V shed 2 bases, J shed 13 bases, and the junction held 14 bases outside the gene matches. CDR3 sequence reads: CAISELSSGSYNEQYF. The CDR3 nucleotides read TGTGCCATCAGTGAGCTGTCTAGCGGGAGCTACAATGAGCAGTACTTC.

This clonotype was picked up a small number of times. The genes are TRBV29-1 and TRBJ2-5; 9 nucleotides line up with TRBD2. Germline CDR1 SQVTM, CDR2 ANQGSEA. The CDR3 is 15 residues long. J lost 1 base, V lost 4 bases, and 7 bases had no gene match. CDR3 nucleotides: TGCAGCGTTGTTCCCCTAGCGGGGATCCAAGAGACCCAGTACTTC. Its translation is CSVVPLAGIQETQYF.

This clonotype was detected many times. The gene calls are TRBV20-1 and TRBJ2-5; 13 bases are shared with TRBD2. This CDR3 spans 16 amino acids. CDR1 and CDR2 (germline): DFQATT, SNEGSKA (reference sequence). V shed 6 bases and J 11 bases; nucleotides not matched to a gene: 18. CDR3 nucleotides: TGCAGTGCCGCCCTACTAGGGTTACTAGCGGGGGGGCCTCAGTACTTC. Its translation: CSAALLGLLAGGPQYF.

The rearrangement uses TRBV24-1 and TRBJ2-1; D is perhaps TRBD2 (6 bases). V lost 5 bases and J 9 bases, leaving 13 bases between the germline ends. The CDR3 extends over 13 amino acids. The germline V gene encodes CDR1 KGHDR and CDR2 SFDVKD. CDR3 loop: CATSAMLGGEQFF. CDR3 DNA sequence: TGTGCCACCAGTGCCATGTTGGGAGGTGAGCAGTTCTTC.

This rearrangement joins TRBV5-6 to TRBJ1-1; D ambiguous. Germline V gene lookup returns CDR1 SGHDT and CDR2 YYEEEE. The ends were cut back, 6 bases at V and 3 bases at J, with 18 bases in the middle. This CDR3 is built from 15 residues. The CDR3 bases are TGTGCCAGCAACCCGAGGGCCCTCGGAGACACTGAAGCTTTCTTT. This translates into CASNPRALGDTEAFF.

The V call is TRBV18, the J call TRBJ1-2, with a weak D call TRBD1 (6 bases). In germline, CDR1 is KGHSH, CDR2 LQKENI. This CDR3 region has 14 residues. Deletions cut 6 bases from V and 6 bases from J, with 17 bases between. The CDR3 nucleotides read TGTGCCAGCTCTCCTCAGGCAGGGGCGCATGGCTACACCTTC. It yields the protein CASSPQAGAHGYTF.

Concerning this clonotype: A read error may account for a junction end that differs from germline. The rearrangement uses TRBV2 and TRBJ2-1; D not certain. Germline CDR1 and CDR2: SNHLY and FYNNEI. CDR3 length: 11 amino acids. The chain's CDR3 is CAGSEYNEQFF. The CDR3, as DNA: TGTGCCGGCAGTGAGTACAATGAGCAGTTCTTC.

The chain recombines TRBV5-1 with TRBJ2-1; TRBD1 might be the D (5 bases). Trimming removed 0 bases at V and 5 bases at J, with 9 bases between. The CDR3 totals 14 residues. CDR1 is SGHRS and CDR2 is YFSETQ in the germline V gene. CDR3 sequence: CASSLGRTHNEQFF. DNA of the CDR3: TGCGCCAGCAGCTTGGGACGGACACACAATGAGCAGTTCTTC. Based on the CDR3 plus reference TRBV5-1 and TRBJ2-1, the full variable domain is KAGVTQTPRYLIKTRGQQVTLSCSPISGHRSVSWYQQTPGQGLQFLFEYFSETQRNKGNFPGRFSGRQFSNSRSEMNVSTLELGDSALYLCASSLGRTHNEQFFGPGTRLTVL.

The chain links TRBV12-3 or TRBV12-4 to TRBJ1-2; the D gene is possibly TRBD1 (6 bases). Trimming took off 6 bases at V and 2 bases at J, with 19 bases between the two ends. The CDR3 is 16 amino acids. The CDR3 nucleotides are TGTGCCAGCAGCCGGACAGTTGGGACTAAGAACTATGGCTACACCTTC. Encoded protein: CASSRTVGTKNYGYTF.

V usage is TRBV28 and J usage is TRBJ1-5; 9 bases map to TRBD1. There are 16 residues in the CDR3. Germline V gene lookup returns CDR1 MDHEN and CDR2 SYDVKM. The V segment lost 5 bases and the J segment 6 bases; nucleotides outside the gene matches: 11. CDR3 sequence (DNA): TGTGCCAGCAGTCAACGGGGACAGGGCGCACGTCAGCCCCAGCATTTT. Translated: CASSQRGQGARQPQHF.

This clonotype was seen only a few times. CDR3 DNA: TGTGCCAGCAGTTACAAGCTCCGGGAAGGCTACACCTTC. It specifies CASSYKLREGYTF. V gene TRBV6-2 or TRBV6-3 combines with J gene TRBJ1-2; D not certain. CDR1 is MNHEY and CDR2 is SVGEGT in the germline V gene. The V and J ends lost 2 bases and 8 bases respectively, with 12 bases between them. CDR3 length equals 13 residues.

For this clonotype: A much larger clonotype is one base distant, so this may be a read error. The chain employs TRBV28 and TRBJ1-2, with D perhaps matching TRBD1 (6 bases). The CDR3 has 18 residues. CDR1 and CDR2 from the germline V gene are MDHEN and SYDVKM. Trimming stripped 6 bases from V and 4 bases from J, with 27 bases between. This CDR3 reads CASSPLASQGPTSYGYTF. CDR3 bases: TGTGCCAGCAGCCCCTTGGCGAGCCAGGGGCCTACTTCCTATGGCTACACCTTC.

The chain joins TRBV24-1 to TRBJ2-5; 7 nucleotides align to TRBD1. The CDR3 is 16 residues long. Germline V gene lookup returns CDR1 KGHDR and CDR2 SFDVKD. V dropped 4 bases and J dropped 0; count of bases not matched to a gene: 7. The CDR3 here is CATSEAGTEHQETQYF. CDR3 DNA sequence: TGTGCCACCAGTGAGGCCGGGACAGAGCACCAAGAGACCCAGTACTTC.

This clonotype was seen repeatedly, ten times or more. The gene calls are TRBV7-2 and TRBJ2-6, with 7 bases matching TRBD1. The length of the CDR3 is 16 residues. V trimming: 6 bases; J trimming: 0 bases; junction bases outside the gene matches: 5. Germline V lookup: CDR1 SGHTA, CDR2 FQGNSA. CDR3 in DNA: TGTGCCAGCAGGGGGACAGCCTACTCTGGGGCCAACGTCCTGACTTTC. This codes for CASRGTAYSGANVLTF.

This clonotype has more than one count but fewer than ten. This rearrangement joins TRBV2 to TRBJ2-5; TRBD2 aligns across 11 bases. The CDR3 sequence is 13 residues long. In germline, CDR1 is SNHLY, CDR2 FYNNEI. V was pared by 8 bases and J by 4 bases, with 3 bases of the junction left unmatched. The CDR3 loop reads CASGTSGGETQYF. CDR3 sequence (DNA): TGTGCCAGCGGGACTAGCGGCGGAGAGACCCAGTACTTC.

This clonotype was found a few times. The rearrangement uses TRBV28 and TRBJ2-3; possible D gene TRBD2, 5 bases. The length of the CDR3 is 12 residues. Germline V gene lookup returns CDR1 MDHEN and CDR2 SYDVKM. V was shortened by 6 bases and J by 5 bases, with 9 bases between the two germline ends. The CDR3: CASSIARDTQYF. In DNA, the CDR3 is TGTGCCAGCAGCATAGCGAGAGATACGCAGTATTTT.